This T cell receptor beta chain was observed in a study of T cells after yellow fever vaccination (dated by TCRdb to about 2019). About the study as a whole: The SMART-Seq v4 Ultra Low Input RNA kit was used to prepare libraries from fractions with low cell numbers. Bulk PBMC replicates and cell subsets were isolated from blood drawn at multiple timepoints before and after both primary and secondary immunization. Two healthy male donors made up the cohort, one aged 18 to 30 years and the other aged 30 to 40 years. To track T-cell clones before and after primary and booster YFV17D yellow fever vaccination, bulk TCR alpha and beta repertoires were sequenced longitudinally.

General study outcomes and caveats: Because only a couple of donors were included in the study, the extent to which the findings can be generalized is limited. Computational filtering was required because FACS-sorted repertoires could contain abundant contaminating clonotypes from the bulk population. Compared with the primary T-cell response, the secondary T-cell response was faster but weaker, reaching its peak on day 5 rather than on day 15. Most clones expanded after primary vaccination (around 96% of CD4 and 88% of CD8) were re-detected after the booster, suggesting that broad memory maintenance occurred. A small share of clonotypes was detected in both CD4 and CD8 compartments, with the overlap likely arising from convergent recombination.

This clonotype was picked up a small number of times. Its antigen remains unidentified. Base qualities are not at hand, and no much larger clone is one base apart. Interpreted using the paper, the treatment or condition label stands for: live attenuated yellow fever vaccine strain. At each blood-draw timepoint, two biological replicates of bulk PBMCs were collected. PBMCs were isolated from peripheral blood using a standard Ficoll-Paque protocol. TriZol was used to extract RNA from bulk PBMCs, from CD4 and CD8 fractions, and from dextramer-positive and dextramer-negative fractions. Synthesis of TCR cDNA relied on 5'RACE template switching, a step that introduced a universal primer site along with unique molecular identifiers. Priming of cDNA synthesis was performed from both the TCR alpha and TCR beta constant segments. Libraries were amplified in two PCR steps, with sample barcodes and sequencing adapters added in the second step. Sequencing of libraries was performed on Illumina HiSeq 2500 (2x100 bp) or NovaSeq (2x150 bp). Concerning the study's data processing: MIGEC was used to demultiplex reads and collapse the reads into UMI consensus sequences, and MiXCR was used for V(D)J alignment. Using edgeR on replicate PBMC samples, clonotypes were called vaccine-responding if FDR was below 0.01 and the log2 fold change was above 5 up to day 15. Each bulk clonotype received a CD4 or CD8 identity based on whether the sequenced CD4 or CD8 repertoire contained that clonotype at higher abundance. TCRdb handled the public reads itself, with Q25 trimming in fastp and clone calling in MiXCR, and kept productive beta chains. CDR3 protein sequences are deduplicated, and each keeps its most common genes and DNA. TCRdb, not the original authors, processed these V and J calls. This sample lists approximately 550,000 distinct CDR3 sequences; 13% were detected once. The ten largest clones add up to about 14% of the sample.

The CDR3 goes from the cysteine to the phenylalanine over 15 residues. The only DNA kept is the CDR3, 45 bases in frame from the first base. At the junction V is shortened by 3 bases and J by 0 bases, with 12 bases in between. CDR1 and CDR2 are drawn from the germline V gene (reference sequence): DFQATT, SNEGSKA. The starting material was PBMCs, obtained on the day of the yellow fever booster vaccination. In this chain, TRBV20-1 is recombined with TRBJ2-1; the D gene lacks a confident call. The receptor was derived from a man aged 25 to 40 who received the YFV17D yellow fever vaccine. The nucleotides read TGCAGTGCTAGTAGAGTCTTGAGCTCCTACAATGAGCAGTTCTTC. Translated, this gives CSASRVLSSYNEQFF.